The 17 T cell receptor beta chains given below trace back to one sample, sequenced in a study of T-cell memory formation after mild COVID-19. TCRdb reprocessed the 5' RACE reads with MiXCR, giving one entry per CDR3 protein. The data contain roughly 40,000 distinct CDR3 sequences, about 7.3% of them singletons. Sequenced material: PBMCs or a T cell subset sorted from them (not recorded which). Receptors were obtained from a man aged 18 to 30 who had mild COVID-19 (a few samples of this study predate the infection). Cell type and time point are not known.

This clonotype has more than one count but fewer than ten. This chain connects TRBV13 to TRBJ2-2; D remains ambiguous. The V and J ends lost 5 bases and 5 bases respectively, with 9 bases between them. This CDR3 is built from 13 residues. Germline CDR1 and CDR2: PRHDT and FYEKMQ (reference sequence). In DNA, the CDR3 is TGTGCCAGCAGCCGACTTCAAACCGGGGAGCTGTTTTTT. Translation: CASSRLQTGELFF.

This clonotype was detected many times. The rearrangement links TRBV29-1 to TRBJ2-6; D is undetermined. Germline CDR1 reads SQVTM; CDR2 reads ANQGSEA. This CDR3 comprises 13 residues. V shed 4 bases and J shed 0 bases, with 4 bases lying between them. The CDR3 region is CSVVLSGANVLTF. The CDR3 DNA is TGCAGCGTTGTCCTCTCTGGGGCCAACGTCCTGACTTTC. Drawing the rest from reference TRBV29-1 and TRBJ2-6, the complete variable domain is SAVISQKPSRDICQRGTSLTIQCQVDSQVTMMFWYRQQPGQSLTLIATANQGSEATYESGFVIDKFPISRPNLTFSTLTVSNMSPEDSSIYLCSVVLSGANVLTFGAGSRLTVL.

This clonotype was observed a handful of times. In DNA form, the CDR3 reads TGTGCCAGCAGCTTAGGCATAAGGAACACTGAAGCTTTCTTT. It encodes CASSLGIRNTEAFF. The chain links TRBV7-8 to TRBJ1-1; unclear D gene. CDR1 and CDR2 (germline): SGHVS, FQNEAQ. This CDR3 comprises 14 residues. Trimming stripped 1 base from V and 1 base from J, with 7 bases between.

This clonotype was recorded a few times. The chain links TRBV6-1 to TRBJ1-1; 9 bases are a match to TRBD1. From germline, CDR1 is MNHNS and CDR2 SASEGT. The trim removed 6 bases at V and 7 bases at J, leaving 18 bases unmatched. This CDR3 has 17 residues. The chain's CDR3 is CASSTITGQGLSSEAFF. CDR3 DNA sequence: TGTGCCAGCAGCACGATAACGGGACAGGGCTTGAGCAGTGAAGCTTTCTTT.

This sequence joins TRBV7-8 and TRBJ1-2; D is perhaps TRBD1 (5 bases). CDR1 and CDR2 from the germline V gene are SGHVS and FQNEAQ. The CDR3 has 16 residues. Trimming took off 5 bases at V and 0 bases at J, with 16 bases between the two ends. For the CDR3, the DNA is TGTGCCAGCAGCCTCGGACAAGCCTGGGCTAACTATGGCTACACCTTC. Residues: CASSLGQAWANYGYTF.

The rearrangement links TRBV23-1 to TRBJ1-2; unclear D gene. TRBV23-1 is recorded as an ORF, its role being uncertain. The CDR3 has 13 amino acids. Trimming stripped 4 bases from V and 7 bases from J, with 13 bases between. The CDR3, as DNA: TGCGCCAGCAGTCCGACTCCCGTCGGTGGCTACACCTTC. Encoded protein: CASSPTPVGGYTF.

The chain combines TRBV4-1 with TRBJ2-3; no clear D gene. Germline V lookup: CDR1 MGHRA, CDR2 YSYEKL. V lost 3 bases and J 5 bases, leaving 12 bases between the germline ends. The CDR3 covers 14 residues. DNA for the CDR3: TGCGCCAGCAGCCAGCCCAGACTTGAAGATACGCAGTATTTT. Protein product: CASSQPRLEDTQYF.

V usage is TRBV29-1 and J usage is TRBJ1-1; no definite D call. Germline values: CDR1 SQVTM, CDR2 ANQGSEA. This CDR3 contains 13 residues. V lost 7 bases to trimming and J lost 0 bases, with 12 bases between them. The CDR3 sequence: CSGHAQMNTEAFF. The CDR3, as DNA: TGCAGCGGCCACGCACAGATGAACACTGAAGCTTTCTTT.

This clonotype has a count of ten or more. The chain combines TRBV7-2 with TRBJ2-2, with D possibly called TRBD1 or TRBD2 (7 bases each). The CDR3 sequence is 13 residues long. Trimming stripped 5 bases from V and 7 bases from J, with 11 bases between. Germline CDR1 SGHTA, CDR2 FQGNSA. The CDR3 sequence: CASSARGGGELFF. The DNA for the CDR3 is TGTGCCAGCAGCGCCAGGGGGGGCGGGGAGCTGTTTTTT. Complete variable domain (other parts from reference TRBV7-2 and TRBJ2-2): GAGVSQSPSNKVTEKGKDVELRCDPISGHTALYWYRQSLGQGLEFLIYFQGNSAPDKSGLPSDRFSAERTGGSVSTLTIQRTQQEDSAVYLCASSARGGGELFFGEGSRLTVL.

The sample holds a few counts of this clonotype. The CDR3 DNA follows: TGTGCCAGCAGTAGCGGACAGGGAGGCAATCAGCCCCAGCATTTT. Amino acid sequence: CASSSGQGGNQPQHF. The V gene is TRBV2, the J gene TRBJ1-5; TRBD1 matches 8 bases. Germline values: CDR1 SNHLY, CDR2 FYNNEI. V shed 5 bases, J shed 2 bases, and the junction held 5 bases outside the gene matches. This CDR3 spans 15 amino acids.

This clonotype showed up many times. The rearrangement uses TRBV7-9 and TRBJ2-3; 9 nucleotides line up with TRBD1. Germline V gene data show CDR1 as SEHNR and CDR2 as FQNEAQ (reference sequence). V lost 5 bases and J lost 2; bases outside the gene matches: 2. The CDR3 loop spans 14 amino acids. The CDR3 DNA sequence: TGTGCCAGCAGCGGGACAGGGTCCACAGATACGCAGTATTTT. Its protein is CASSGTGSTDTQYF.

This clonotype was detected only a few times. This chain links TRBV7-9 with TRBJ2-7; D perhaps matches TRBD2 (7 bases). CDR1 is SEHNR and CDR2 is FQNEAQ in the germline V gene (reference sequence). The CDR3 loop spans 15 amino acids. V was trimmed by 0 bases and J by 4 bases, leaving 13 bases between them. The CDR3 DNA reads as TGTGCCAGCAGCTTAGCTTACGGGGGGCTTTACGAGCAGTACTTC. It codes for CASSLAYGGLYEQYF.

This chain links TRBV5-1 with TRBJ2-1, with a possible D match to TRBD1 (5 bases). The CDR3 spans 13 residues. V lost 5 bases and J 7 bases, leaving 13 bases between the germline ends. Per the germline V gene, CDR1 is SGHRS and CDR2 is YFSETQ. CDR3 amino acids: CASSVSDSNEQFF. The CDR3 coding sequence is TGCGCCAGCAGTGTCTCCGACAGTAATGAGCAGTTCTTC. Complete variable domain (other parts from reference TRBV5-1 and TRBJ2-1): KAGVTQTPRYLIKTRGQQVTLSCSPISGHRSVSWYQQTPGQGLQFLFEYFSETQRNKGNFPGRFSGRQFSNSRSEMNVSTLELGDSALYLCASSVSDSNEQFFGPGTRLTVL.

The genes are TRBV7-2 and TRBJ2-5; tentatively, D is TRBD2 (6 bases). This CDR3 is built from 14 residues. V was shortened by 2 bases and J by 5 bases, with 12 bases between the two germline ends. CDR1 and CDR2 (germline): SGHTA, FQGNSA. The CDR3 reads CASSLRESSETQYF. The CDR3 nucleotides read TGTGCCAGCAGCTTACGGGAGAGTTCGGAGACCCAGTACTTC.

This clonotype was found a few times. The V and J genes are TRBV11-2 and TRBJ2-7; no reliable D call. Germline V gives CDR1 SGHAT, CDR2 FQNNGV. V lost 8 bases to trimming and J lost 5 bases, with 16 bases between them. This CDR3 is 13 amino acids long. CDR3 sequence: CASLFMIGNEQYF. The CDR3 bases are TGTGCCAGCCTCTTCATGATCGGCAACGAGCAGTACTTC. The full variable domain, its missing parts supplied by reference TRBV11-2 and TRBJ2-7, is EAGVAQSPRYKIIEKRQSVAFWCNPISGHATLYWYQQILGQGPKLLIQFQNNGVVDDSQLPKDRFSAERLKGVDSTLKIQPAKLEDSAVYLCASLFMIGNEQYFGPGTRLTVT.

This clonotype was recorded a few times. The V gene is TRBV30, the J gene TRBJ1-6; D unclear. Germline assignment: CDR1 GTSNPN and CDR2 SVGIG (reference sequence). This CDR3 is built from 12 residues. V lost 0 bases, J lost 9 bases, and 6 bases lay in between. CDR3 amino acids: CAWSVWVSPLHF. As DNA, the CDR3 is TGTGCCTGGAGTGTATGGGTTTCACCCCTCCACTTT.

This clonotype was recorded many times. This chain links TRBV5-5 with TRBJ2-1; 11 nucleotides align to TRBD1. Germline V CDR1 and CDR2: SGHKS, YYEKEE (reference sequence). V shed 4 bases, J shed 0 bases, and the junction held 18 bases outside the gene matches. The CDR3 length is 21 residues. CDR3 residues: CASSLQAPGQGGLSSYNEQFF. Written as DNA, the CDR3 is TGTGCCAGCAGCCTCCAGGCACCGGGACAGGGGGGCCTCAGCTCCTACAATGAGCAGTTCTTC.